Below, 19 T cell receptor beta chains from the same sample are listed, as sequenced in a study of blood T cell repertoires in COVID-19. TCRdb's table, derived via immunoSEQ multiplex PCR, lists solely in-frame clones and lacks some. The sample shows tens of thousands of clones, about 83% of them seen only once. Sequencing was done on a sample of peripheral blood. These receptors all come from a human donor in a cohort sampled during active COVID-19.

The V gene is TRBV29-1, the J gene TRBJ1-5, with D possibly being TRBD1 (5 bases). Deletions cut 5 bases from V and 3 bases from J, with 8 bases between. The CDR3 contains 12 residues. Per the germline V gene, CDR1 is SQVTM and CDR2 is ANQGSEA. The CDR3 spells CSVQGHNQPQHF. The CDR3 DNA sequence: TGCAGCGTTCAGGGTCACAATCAGCCCCAGCATTTT.

The V gene is TRBV5-1, the J gene TRBJ2-7, with D unresolved. Germline V gives CDR1 SGHRS, CDR2 YFSETQ. The CDR3 extends over 13 amino acids. Trimming took 2 bases from V and 4 from J, leaving 10 bases between them. CDR3 sequence: CASSFGVTYEQYF. For the CDR3, the DNA is TGCGCCAGCAGCTTCGGTGTGACTTACGAGCAGTACTTC. The full variable domain, completed using reference TRBV5-1 and TRBJ2-7, is KAGVTQTPRYLIKTRGQQVTLSCSPISGHRSVSWYQQTPGQGLQFLFEYFSETQRNKGNFPGRFSGRQFSNSRSEMNVSTLELGDSALYLCASSFGVTYEQYFGPGTRLTVT.

The chain links TRBV3-1 (or the pseudogene TRBV3-2) to TRBJ2-3; 11 bases are a match to TRBD2. Germline V CDR1 and CDR2: LGHDT, YNNKEL (reference sequence). Trimming took 4 bases from V and 2 from J; bases not matched to a gene: 8. The CDR3 length is 17 residues. Written as DNA, the CDR3 is TGTGCCAGCAGCCGAGAACTAGCGGGGGCTCCCACAGATACGCAGTATTTT. As protein: CASSRELAGAPTDTQYF.

This clone was picked up a small number of times. The J gene is TRBJ1-5, the V gene TRBV3-1 (or the pseudogene TRBV3-2); 8 positions agree with TRBD1. The V and J ends lost 4 bases and 2 bases, in that order; junction bases with no gene match: 1. Per germline, CDR1 LGHDT and CDR2 YNNKEL (reference sequence). This CDR3 comprises 14 residues. CDR3 coding DNA: TGTGCCAGCAGCCCGGGACAGGGCAATCAGCCCCAGCATTTT. Protein: CASSPGQGNQPQHF.

The rearrangement links TRBV13 to TRBJ1-2; D is uncertain. Germline CDR1 is PRHDT and CDR2 is FYEKMQ (reference sequence). The CDR3 is made up of 16 amino acids. V gave up 5 bases and J gave up 2 bases, with 18 bases separating them. CDR3 protein: CASSHSGRRGNYGYTF. CDR3 DNA sequence: TGTGCCAGCAGCCACTCGGGTAGGAGAGGAAACTATGGCTACACCTTC.

In its sample, this clone was seen once. The chain combines TRBV15 with TRBJ1-2; possibly TRBD1 for D (6 bases). The CDR3 is 17 amino acids. Trimming left V 8 bases short and J 4 bases short, with 26 bases between. Germline loops: CDR1 LNHNV, CDR2 YYDKDF (reference sequence). This chain's CDR3 is CATDQVGGSSPIYGYTF. In DNA, the CDR3 is TGTGCCACCGATCAGGTAGGGGGATCCTCCCCTATCTATGGCTACACCTTC.

This chain's CDR3 is CAISESGGGGNTEAFF. CDR3 DNA: TGTGCCATCAGTGAGTCGGGAGGGGGTGGGAACACTGAAGCTTTCTTT. This sequence joins TRBV10-3 and TRBJ1-1; D perhaps matches TRBD1 (6 bases). Per the germline V gene, CDR1 is ENHRY and CDR2 is SYGVKD. The CDR3 totals 16 residues. The V and J ends lost 0 bases and 1 base respectively, with 12 bases between them.

The chain joins TRBV7-9 to TRBJ1-2; 9 bases fit TRBD1. CDR1 and CDR2 from the germline V gene are SEHNR and FQNEAQ (reference sequence). This CDR3 has 18 amino acids. V was pared by 2 bases and J by 0 bases, with 10 bases of the junction left unmatched. In DNA form, the CDR3 reads TGTGCCAGCAGCTTAAAAATACCGGGACAGGGTACTAACTATGGCTACACCTTC. Translating gives CASSLKIPGQGTNYGYTF.

This chain joins TRBV5-1 and TRBJ2-7; a possible D gene is TRBD2 (6 bases). With 7 bases removed from V and 9 bases from J, the gap between germline ends came to 26 bases. The germline CDR1 and CDR2 sequences are SGHRS and YFSETQ. This CDR3 region has 15 residues. This CDR3 is CASGFTGGADTVQYF. CDR3 nucleotides: TGCGCCAGCGGATTTACGGGCGGGGCAGATACTGTGCAGTACTTC.

This chain connects TRBV7-3 to TRBJ1-5; tentatively, D is TRBD1 (6 bases). V dropped 0 bases and J dropped 0 bases, with 15 bases sitting between them. Germline loops: CDR1 SGHTA, CDR2 FQGTGA. This CDR3 is 18 amino acids long. Here the CDR3 DNA reads TGTGCCAGCAGCTTAACGAACGGGGGGGACAATAGCAATCAGCCCCAGCATTTT. Protein: CASSLTNGGDNSNQPQHF.

V is TRBV10-2 and J is TRBJ1-6; tentatively, D is TRBD1 (5 bases). The CDR3 length is 12 residues. Germline loops: CDR1 WSHSY, CDR2 SAAADI. Trimming stripped 8 bases from V and 6 bases from J, with 8 bases between. CDR3 amino acids: CASRDSNSPLHF. In DNA form, the CDR3 reads TGCGCCAGCCGCGACAGTAATTCACCCCTCCACTTT.

The J gene is TRBJ1-2, the V gene TRBV30; 9 bases are shared with TRBD1. The J segment lost 3 bases and the V segment lost 4 bases, leaving 6 bases of the junction unmatched. The CDR3 loop spans 14 amino acids. Germline lookup yields CDR1 GTSNPN and CDR2 SVGIG (reference sequence). In nucleotides, the CDR3 is TGTGCCTGGAAGGGGGACAGGGTTTACTATGGCTACACCTTC. Translation: CAWKGDRVYYGYTF.

The chain has TRBV25-1 and TRBJ2-5; D ambiguous. The CDR3 sequence is 13 residues long. The V end was cut by 9 bases, the J end by 5 bases, with 16 bases between. Germline CDR1 and CDR2: MGHDK and SYGVNS. The chain's CDR3 is CASQSGVRETQYF. CDR3 coding DNA: TGTGCCAGTCAGAGTGGAGTCCGCGAGACCCAGTACTTC.

As for this clone: A read error may produce the germline difference seen at one junction end. CDR3 sequence (DNA): TGTGCTAGCAGCTTAGACCTAGCGGGGGGGACCGAGCAGTTCTTC. Encoded protein: CASSLDLAGGTEQFF. V and J are TRBV7-7 and TRBJ2-1; 12 bases fit TRBD2. This CDR3 contains 15 residues. Germline lookup yields CDR1 SSHAT and CDR2 FNYEAQ (reference sequence).

This clone was counted once. The J gene is TRBJ2-1, the V gene TRBV11-2, with 16 bases that match TRBD2. The CDR3 spans 17 residues. CDR1 and CDR2 (germline): SGHAT, FQNNGV. V lost 5 bases to trimming and J lost 5 bases; unmatched junction nucleotides: 6. In DNA form, the CDR3 reads TGTGCCAGCAGCACCGGGACTAGCGGGGGGGCCGACAATGAGCAGTTCTTC. As protein: CASSTGTSGGADNEQFF.

The V call is TRBV5-4, the J call TRBJ1-2; tentative D call: TRBD1 (6 bases). Per the germline V gene, CDR1 is SGHNT and CDR2 is YYREEE (reference sequence). The CDR3 totals 13 residues. The V gene lost 7 bases and the J gene lost 8 bases, with 18 bases spanning the gap. The CDR3 here is CASRKNRELGYTF. The CDR3 DNA follows: TGTGCCAGCCGGAAGAACAGGGAATTGGGCTACACCTTC.

As for this clone: The identical CDR3 is also encoded by other nucleotide sequences in the sample. The chain employs TRBV18 and TRBJ2-3; possibly TRBD1 for D (6 bases). The CDR3 sequence is 14 residues long. The V end was cut by 6 bases, the J end by 2 bases, with 12 bases between. The germline V gene has CDR1 KGHSH and CDR2 LQKENI. This chain's CDR3 is CASSRGQHTDTQYF. DNA for the CDR3: TGTGCCAGCTCGCGAGGACAGCACACAGATACGCAGTATTTT.

The rearrangement links TRBV7-8 to TRBJ1-2; the match to TRBD1 covers 7 bases. CDR3 length equals 17 residues. The V and J ends lost 0 bases and 8 bases, in that order; junction bases with no gene match: 15. Germline V gene data show CDR1 as SGHVS and CDR2 as FQNEAQ. The CDR3 sequence: CASSLAPLNLAGGGYTF. CDR3 coding DNA: TGTGCCAGCAGCTTAGCCCCATTAAACCTGGCAGGGGGGGGCTACACCTTC.

The chain uses TRBV9 and TRBJ2-7; 11 bases line up with TRBD2. The CDR3 length is 15 residues. With 3 bases clipped from V and 4 bases from J, the junction kept 6 bases outside the gene matches. Germline CDR1 is SGDLS and CDR2 is YYNGEE. The CDR3 nucleotides read TGTGCCAGCAGCGCCTATAGCGGGGGGGCGTACGAGCAGTACTTC. Protein: CASSAYSGGAYEQYF.